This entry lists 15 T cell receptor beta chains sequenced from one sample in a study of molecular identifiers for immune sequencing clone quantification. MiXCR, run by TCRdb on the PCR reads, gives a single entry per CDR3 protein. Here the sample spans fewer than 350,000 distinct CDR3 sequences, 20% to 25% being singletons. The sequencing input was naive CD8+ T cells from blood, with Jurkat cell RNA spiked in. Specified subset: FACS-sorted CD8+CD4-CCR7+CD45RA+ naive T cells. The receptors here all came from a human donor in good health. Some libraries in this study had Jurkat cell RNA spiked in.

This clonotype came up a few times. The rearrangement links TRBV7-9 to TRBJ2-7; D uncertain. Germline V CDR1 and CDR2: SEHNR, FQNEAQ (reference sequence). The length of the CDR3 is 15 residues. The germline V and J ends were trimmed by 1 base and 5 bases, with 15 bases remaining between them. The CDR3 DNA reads TGTGCCAGCAGCTTAGTTGTAAGACAAGCCCACGAGCAGTACTTC. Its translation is CASSLVVRQAHEQYF.

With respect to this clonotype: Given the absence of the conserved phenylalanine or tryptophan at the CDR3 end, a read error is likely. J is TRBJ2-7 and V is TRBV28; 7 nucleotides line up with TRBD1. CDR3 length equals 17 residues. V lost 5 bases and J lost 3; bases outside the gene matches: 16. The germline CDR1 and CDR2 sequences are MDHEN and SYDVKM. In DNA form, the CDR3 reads TGTGCCAGCAGTACATTTATCCGGACCAGGGGGAACTACGAGCAGTACTTA. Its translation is CASSTFIRTRGNYEQYL.

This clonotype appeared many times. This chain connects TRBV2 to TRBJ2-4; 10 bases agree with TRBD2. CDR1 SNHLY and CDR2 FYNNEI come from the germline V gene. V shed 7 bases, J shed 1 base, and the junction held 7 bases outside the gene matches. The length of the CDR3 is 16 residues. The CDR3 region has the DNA TGTGCCAGCATTCTAGCGGGGGCGGTTGCCAAAAACATTCAGTACTTC. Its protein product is CASILAGAVAKNIQYF.

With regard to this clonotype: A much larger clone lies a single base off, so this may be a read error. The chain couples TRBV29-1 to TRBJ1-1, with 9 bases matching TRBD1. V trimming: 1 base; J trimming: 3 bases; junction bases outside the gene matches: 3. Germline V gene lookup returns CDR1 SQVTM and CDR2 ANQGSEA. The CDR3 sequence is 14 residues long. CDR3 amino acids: CSVEGTGVDTEAFF. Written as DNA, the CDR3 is TGCAGCGTTGAAGGGACAGGGGTGGACACTGAAGCTTTCTTT. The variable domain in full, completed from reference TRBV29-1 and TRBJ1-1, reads SAVISQKPSRDICQRGTSLTIQCQVDSQVTMMFWYRQQPGQSLTLIATANQGSEATYESGFVIDKFPISRPNLTFSTLTVSNMSPEDSSIYLCSVEGTGVDTEAFFGQGTRLTVV.

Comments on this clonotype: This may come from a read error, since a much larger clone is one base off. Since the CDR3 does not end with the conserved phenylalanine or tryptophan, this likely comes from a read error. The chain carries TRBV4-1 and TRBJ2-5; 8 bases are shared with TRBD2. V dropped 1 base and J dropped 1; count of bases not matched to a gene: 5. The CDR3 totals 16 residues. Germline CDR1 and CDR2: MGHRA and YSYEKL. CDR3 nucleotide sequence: TGCGCCAGCAGCCAAGTCCTACTAGCGGCCCAAGAGACCCAGTACCTC. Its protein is CASSQVLLAAQETQYL.

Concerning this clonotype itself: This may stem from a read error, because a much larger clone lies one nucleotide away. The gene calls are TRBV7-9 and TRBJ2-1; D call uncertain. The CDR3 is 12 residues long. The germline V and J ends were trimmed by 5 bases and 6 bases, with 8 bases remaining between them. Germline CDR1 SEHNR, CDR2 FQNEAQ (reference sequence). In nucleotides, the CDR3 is TGTGCCAGCAGCCCCGACTCCAATGAGCAGTTCTTC. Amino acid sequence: CASSPDSNEQFF. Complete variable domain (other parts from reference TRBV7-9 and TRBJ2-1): DTGVSQNPRHKITKRGQNVTFRCDPISEHNRLYWYRQTLGQGPEFLTYFQNEAQLEKSRLLSDRFSAERPKGSFSTLEIQRTEQGDSAMYLCASSPDSNEQFFGPGTRLTVL.

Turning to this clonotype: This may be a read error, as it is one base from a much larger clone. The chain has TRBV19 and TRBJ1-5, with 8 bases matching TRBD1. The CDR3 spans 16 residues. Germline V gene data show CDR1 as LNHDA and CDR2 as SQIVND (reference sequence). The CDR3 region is CASSIVERDRRQPRHF. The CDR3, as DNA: TGTGCCAGTAGTATAGTGGAGCGGGACAGGCGGCAGCCCCGGCATTTT.

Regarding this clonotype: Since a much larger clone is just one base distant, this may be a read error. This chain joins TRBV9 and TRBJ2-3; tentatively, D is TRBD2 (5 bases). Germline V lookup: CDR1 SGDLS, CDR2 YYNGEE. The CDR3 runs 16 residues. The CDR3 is CASSDRAVLTTVTQYF. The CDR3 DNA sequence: TGTGCCAGCAGCGATCGAGCGGTACTAACCACAGTTACGCAGTATTTT. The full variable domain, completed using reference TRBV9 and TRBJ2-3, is DSGVTQTPKHLITATGQRVTLRCSPRSGDLSVYWYQQSLDQGLQFLIQYYNGEERAKGNILERFSAQQFPDLHSELNLSSLELGDSALYFCASSDRAVLTTVTQYFGPGTRLTVL.

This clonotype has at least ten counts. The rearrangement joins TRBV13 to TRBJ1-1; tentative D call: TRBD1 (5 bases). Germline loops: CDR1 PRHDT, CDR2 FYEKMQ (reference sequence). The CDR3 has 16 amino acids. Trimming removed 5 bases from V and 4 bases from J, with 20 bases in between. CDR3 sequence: CASSTRDPVNGTEAFF. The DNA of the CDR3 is TGTGCCAGCAGCACCCGGGACCCGGTTAATGGCACTGAAGCTTTCTTT.

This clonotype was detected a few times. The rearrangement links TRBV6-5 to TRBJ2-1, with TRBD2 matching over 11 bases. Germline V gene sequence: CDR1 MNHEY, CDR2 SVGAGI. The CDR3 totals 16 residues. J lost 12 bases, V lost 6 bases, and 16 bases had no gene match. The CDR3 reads CASRTETSGTEGGQFF. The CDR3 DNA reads TGTGCCAGCAGGACCGAGACTAGCGGGACAGAGGGGGGGCAGTTCTTC.

CDR3 DNA sequence: TGTGCAAGTCGCTCCTCTCATGGGGCGCAGATCGGCTACACCTTC. Protein: CASRSSHGAQIGYTF. The rearrangement links TRBV12-2 to TRBJ1-2; the table's D call, TRBD1, has no DNA check behind it. TRBV12-2 is marked as a pseudogene. The CDR3 is 15 residues long.

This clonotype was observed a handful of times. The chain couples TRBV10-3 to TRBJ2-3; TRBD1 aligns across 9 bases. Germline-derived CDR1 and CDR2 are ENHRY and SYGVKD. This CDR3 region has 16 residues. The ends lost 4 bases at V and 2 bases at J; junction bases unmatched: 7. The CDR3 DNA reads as TGTGCCATCAGTGCTGACCGGGACAGGGCCACAGATACGCAGTATTTT. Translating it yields CAISADRDRATDTQYF.

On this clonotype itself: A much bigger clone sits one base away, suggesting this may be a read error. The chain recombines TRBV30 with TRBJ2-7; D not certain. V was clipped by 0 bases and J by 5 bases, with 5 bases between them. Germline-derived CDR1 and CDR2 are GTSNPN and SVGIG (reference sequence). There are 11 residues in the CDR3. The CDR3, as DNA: TGTGCCTGGAGTGTATCCAACGAGCAGTACTTC. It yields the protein CAWSVSNEQYF.

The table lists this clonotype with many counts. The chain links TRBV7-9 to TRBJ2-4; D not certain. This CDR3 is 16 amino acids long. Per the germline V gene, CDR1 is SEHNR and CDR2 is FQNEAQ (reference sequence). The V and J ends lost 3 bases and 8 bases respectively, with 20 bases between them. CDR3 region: CASSLGPDRGTYIQYF. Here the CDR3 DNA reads TGTGCCAGCAGCTTGGGCCCGGACCGCGGTACCTACATTCAGTACTTC.

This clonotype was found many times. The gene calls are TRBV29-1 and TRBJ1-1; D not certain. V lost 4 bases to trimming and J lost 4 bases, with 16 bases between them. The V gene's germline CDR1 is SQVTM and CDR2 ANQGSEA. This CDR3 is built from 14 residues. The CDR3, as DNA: TGCAGCGTTGCGGCCGGACTACAAGTCACTGAAGCTTTCTTT. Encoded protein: CSVAAGLQVTEAFF.